These T cell receptor beta chains were read from a single sample in a study of CD8 T cells in ankylosing spondylitis. TCRdb reanalysed the 5' RACE reads using MiXCR and keeps one entry per CDR3 protein. The table includes more than 60,000 distinct CDR3 sequences, over 4% detected once. The sequencing sample was made of blood, either unsorted or a sorted T cell fraction (not recorded which). These receptors were obtained from a male donor with ankylosing spondylitis or in good health (not recorded which). CDR3s include the opening cysteine and the closing phenylalanine or tryptophan. The order of the fields is CDR3 protein, CDR3 DNA, V gene, J gene, clone size, D gene. D genes are given only for firm matches. Size is stated as once, few, many, or a class for an expanded clone.

CASWDSYGYTF	TGTGCCAGTTGGGACAGCTATGGCTACACCTTC	TRBV10-3	TRBJ1-2	many	TRBD1
CASSSQTAFREKLFF	TGTGCCAGCAGCTCTCAGACGGCCTTCCGTGAAAAACTGTTTTTT	TRBV7-2	TRBJ1-4	many	.
CASSLGVGGSYNEQFF	TGTGCCAGCAGCTTAGGGGTAGGGGGGTCCTACAATGAGCAGTTCTTC	TRBV7-2	TRBJ2-1	few	.
CASSFSNSGANQPQHF	TGTGCCAGCAGCTTCTCGAATTCCGGGGCCAATCAGCCCCAGCATTTT	TRBV7-8	TRBJ1-5	many	.
CASSRAAGTGYNEQFF	TGTGCCAGCAGTCGAGCGGCCGGGACAGGGTACAATGAGCAGTTCTTC	TRBV7-2	TRBJ2-1	few	TRBD1
CASIKGYEQYF	TGTGCCAGCATCAAAGGCTACGAGCAGTACTTC	TRBV28	TRBJ2-7	medium-sized	.
CASSYVPGGVYNEQFF	TGTGCCAGCAGTTACGTACCGGGGGGGGTCTACAATGAGCAGTTCTTC	TRBV6-5	TRBJ2-1	many	TRBD2
CASSPMGPNEQFF	TGTGCCAGCTCACCAATGGGGCCCAATGAGCAGTTCTTC	TRBV18	TRBJ2-1	many	.
CASSLAVLSNQPQHF	TGTGCCAGCAGTTTAGCGGTGCTTAGCAATCAGCCCCAGCATTTT	TRBV12-3/TRBV12-4	TRBJ1-5	many	.
CASSLGGFEQYF	TGTGCCAGCAGTTTAGGGGGGTTCGAGCAGTACTTC	TRBV28	TRBJ2-7	many	.
CASRPNRDSYNEQFF	TGTGCCAGCAGACCCAACAGGGATTCCTACAATGAGCAGTTCTTC	TRBV28	TRBJ2-1	many	.